Below, one T cell receptor beta chain is given with its context. This sample was taken from a study of control samples from healthy donors and cancer patients. The method was immunoSEQ multiplex PCR; TCRdb's version includes in-frame clones alone and lacks a portion of them. The sample comprises around 110,000 clones, more than 85% of which are singletons, and 2% to 3% rests with the top ten. This CDR3 region has 17 residues. V trimming: 4 bases; J trimming: 2 bases; junction bases outside the gene matches: 13. Germline loops: CDR1 SEHNR, CDR2 FQNEAQ (reference sequence). The chain recombines TRBV7-9 with TRBJ2-7; 8 nucleotides line up with TRBD1. Source material: blood. This TCR came from a man aged 25-45 years in good health. The DNA of the CDR3 is TGTGCCAGCAGCTGGGGAGAGGGGACAGGCCTTACCTACGAGCAGTACTTC. It yields the protein CASSWGEGTGLTYEQYF.